Below, 28 T cell receptor beta chains from the same sample are listed, as sequenced in a study of blood T cell repertoires in COVID-19. The assay was immunoSEQ multiplex PCR, and TCRdb's table has in-frame clones only and misses some. Here the sample spans some 350,000 clones, around 87% being singletons. Material for sequencing was PBMCs or T cells enriched from blood (not recorded which). The origin of the receptors is a woman under 40 who had recovered from COVID-19.

This clone was observed a handful of times. This chain connects TRBV5-5 to TRBJ2-7; D is perhaps TRBD2 (6 bases). Germline CDR1 reads SGHKS; CDR2 reads YYEKEE (reference sequence). The CDR3 totals 15 residues. Trimming cost V 4 bases and J 3 bases, with 17 bases left between them. CDR3 DNA sequence: TGTGCCAGCAGCCCCTCTCGGGGGAAGGGCTACGAGCAGTACTTC. It encodes CASSPSRGKGYEQYF.

The chain carries TRBV7-9 and TRBJ2-4; no clear D. The V and J ends lost 1 base and 5 bases respectively, with 9 bases between them. The CDR3 is 14 amino acids. CDR1 is SEHNR, CDR2 FQNEAQ, per germline (reference sequence). CDR3 protein: CASSLDFRENIQYF. CDR3 sequence (DNA): TGTGCCAGCAGCTTAGATTTCCGGGAAAACATTCAGTACTTC.

V gene TRBV20-1 combines with J gene TRBJ1-5; 8 nucleotides agree with TRBD1. The length of the CDR3 is 14 residues. Unmatched junction bases numbered 6, after V lost 3 bases and J lost 5 bases. Germline assignment: CDR1 DFQATT and CDR2 SNEGSKA (reference sequence). The CDR3 bases are TGCAGTGCTAGTAGTTCAGGGGGCGATCAGCCCCAGCATTTT. Its translation is CSASSSGGDQPQHF.

This chain connects TRBV7-9 to TRBJ1-3; D might be TRBD1 (6 bases). Deletions cut 0 bases from V and 2 bases from J, with 11 bases between. The germline V gene has CDR1 SEHNR and CDR2 FQNEAQ (reference sequence). CDR3 length equals 16 residues. This chain's CDR3 is CASSLADSSPGNTIYF. Written as DNA, the CDR3 is TGTGCCAGCAGCTTAGCGGACAGTTCGCCTGGAAACACCATATATTTT. Full variable domain (missing parts from reference TRBV7-9 and TRBJ1-3): DTGVSQNPRHKITKRGQNVTFRCDPISEHNRLYWYRQTLGQGPEFLTYFQNEAQLEKSRLLSDRFSAERPKGSFSTLEIQRTEQGDSAMYLCASSLADSSPGNTIYFGEGSWLTVV.

This rearrangement joins TRBV3-1 (or the pseudogene TRBV3-2) to TRBJ2-7, with no clear D. The germline V and J ends were trimmed by 1 base and 4 bases, with 8 bases remaining between them. Germline CDR1 is LGHDT and CDR2 is YNNKEL (reference sequence). The CDR3 has 13 amino acids. This CDR3 reads CASSQGSGYEQYF. For the CDR3, the DNA is TGTGCCAGCAGCCAAGGATCCGGGTACGAGCAGTACTTC.

The chain uses TRBV19 and TRBJ1-2, with 8 nucleotides matching TRBD1. Trimming at V came to 4 bases and at J to 6 bases, leaving 4 bases not matched to a gene. CDR3 length equals 13 residues. Germline V gene sequence: CDR1 LNHDA, CDR2 SQIVND (reference sequence). CDR3 residues: CASSNLQGDGYTF. As DNA, the CDR3 is TGTGCCAGTAGTAACTTACAGGGGGATGGCTACACCTTC.

Only one count was recorded for this clone. This chain uses TRBV11-2 with TRBJ1-1, with D possibly TRBD1 on 6 matching bases. This CDR3 contains 14 residues. The germline V and J ends were trimmed by 1 base and 5 bases, with 11 bases remaining between them. CDR1 and CDR2 from the germline V gene are SGHAT and FQNNGV. CDR3 protein: CASSLAGGRTEAFF. The CDR3 DNA is TGTGCCAGCAGCTTAGCGGGGGGGCGGACTGAAGCTTTCTTT.

This chain joins TRBV4-1 and TRBJ2-7; 12 bases map to TRBD2. V lost 1 base and J lost 4; bases outside the gene matches: 2. Per the germline V gene, CDR1 is MGHRA and CDR2 is YSYEKL. The CDR3 spans 15 residues. The CDR3 region is CASSQGLAGAYEQYF. In DNA, the CDR3 is TGCGCCAGCAGCCAAGGACTAGCGGGGGCATACGAGCAGTACTTC.

This clone was seen more than once but under ten times. J is TRBJ1-3 and V is TRBV7-6; 7 bases match TRBD1. Per germline, CDR1 SGHVS and CDR2 FNYEAQ. The CDR3 is made up of 15 amino acids. V was pared by 5 bases and J by 2 bases, with 6 bases of the junction left unmatched. The CDR3 nucleotides read TGTGCCAGCAGCCGTACGACAGGGCCTGGAAACACCATATATTTT. This codes for CASSRTTGPGNTIYF.

The chain is built from TRBV19 and TRBJ1-2; 8 positions match TRBD1. Losses at the gene ends were 8 bases for V and 6 bases for J; bases not matched to a gene: 11. The CDR3 consists of 14 residues. Germline lookup yields CDR1 LNHDA and CDR2 SQIVND (reference sequence). The CDR3 is CASLLGQDADGYTF. The DNA for the CDR3 is TGTGCCAGTCTCCTGGGACAGGACGCGGATGGCTACACCTTC.

The chain joins TRBV5-4 to TRBJ2-7, with TRBD1 identical over 10 bases. This CDR3 comprises 15 residues. V dropped 4 bases and J dropped 2; count of bases not matched to a gene: 6. Germline V gene sequence: CDR1 SGHNT, CDR2 YYREEE (reference sequence). The CDR3 reads CASSHAGQGAYEQYF. CDR3 DNA sequence: TGTGCCAGCAGCCACGCCGGACAGGGGGCCTACGAGCAGTACTTC.

The chain is built from TRBV30 and TRBJ1-2; no definite D call. The germline CDR1 and CDR2 sequences are GTSNPN and SVGIG (reference sequence). The ends were cut back, 0 bases at V and 8 bases at J, with 10 bases in the middle. The CDR3 sequence is 12 residues long. CDR3 loop: CAWSVRGWGYTF. The DNA for the CDR3 is TGTGCCTGGAGTGTCCGGGGATGGGGCTACACCTTC.

The gene calls are TRBV28 and TRBJ2-7; D is uncertain. The CDR3 extends over 14 amino acids. Germline assignment: CDR1 MDHEN and CDR2 SYDVKM. With 3 bases removed from V and 1 base from J, the gap between germline ends came to 10 bases. CDR3 DNA: TGTGCCAGCAGTTTCAACGGTTTTTCCTACGAGCAGTACTTC. Translation: CASSFNGFSYEQYF.

V and J are TRBV13 and TRBJ2-3; TRBD2 agrees at 13 bases. V shed 2 bases, J shed 4 bases, and the junction held 6 bases outside the gene matches. Germline CDR1 and CDR2: PRHDT and FYEKMQ (reference sequence). CDR3 length equals 17 residues. CDR3 DNA: TGTGCCAGCAGCTTAACTAGCGGGGGGGCACCCGCAGATACGCAGTATTTT. Its protein product is CASSLTSGGAPADTQYF.

This clone was observed once. V is TRBV2 and J is TRBJ1-2; no reliable D call. The CDR3 is 14 residues long. Looked up from germline, CDR1 is SNHLY and CDR2 is FYNNEI. V lost 8 bases to trimming and J lost 0 bases, with 13 bases between them. This CDR3 reads CASPGGVANYGYTF. CDR3 DNA: TGTGCCAGCCCCGGCGGGGTAGCTAACTATGGCTACACCTTC.

The chain has TRBV12-5 and TRBJ2-5, with a possible D match to TRBD1 (7 bases). V was clipped by 6 bases and J by 2 bases, with 13 bases between them. This CDR3 has 14 residues. CDR1 is LGHNT and CDR2 is FRNRAP in the germline V gene. In nucleotides, the CDR3 is TGTGCTAGTGGCCCAGGGGGGTGGCAAGAGACCCAGTACTTC. This encodes CASGPGGWQETQYF.

This sequence joins TRBV28 and TRBJ2-7, with D tentatively TRBD1 (6 bases). Trimming took 10 bases from V and 3 from J, leaving 16 bases between them. Germline CDR1 MDHEN, CDR2 SYDVKM. This CDR3 is 13 amino acids long. CDR3 sequence reads: CATETGSGYEQYF. CDR3 nucleotides: TGTGCCACCGAGACAGGTTCTGGCTACGAGCAGTACTTC.

The DNA of the CDR3 is TGTGCCAGTAGTATTGCCTTGGACAGCTACTATGGCTACACCTTC. Its protein is CASSIALDSYYGYTF. The J gene is TRBJ1-2, the V gene TRBV19; D possibly corresponds to TRBD1 (6 bases). Looked up from germline, CDR1 is LNHDA and CDR2 is SQIVND (reference sequence). V dropped 3 bases and J dropped 3 bases, with 14 bases sitting between them. CDR3 length: 15 residues. Full variable domain (missing parts from reference TRBV19 and TRBJ1-2): DGGITQSPKYLFRKEGQNVTLSCEQNLNHDAMYWYRQDPGQGLRLIYYSQIVNDFQKGDIAEGYSVSREKKESFPLTVTSAQKNPTAFYLCASSIALDSYYGYTFGSGTRLTVV.

This sequence joins TRBV5-6 and TRBJ2-1; TRBD2 aligns across 13 bases. The CDR3 is made up of 18 amino acids. Per the germline V gene, CDR1 is SGHDT and CDR2 is YYEEEE. Trimming cost V 0 bases and J 5 bases; bases outside gene matches: 8. The CDR3 DNA reads as TGTGCCAGCAGCTTGGATGGGACTAGCGGGGCGTATAACAATGAGCAGTTCTTC. Translation: CASSLDGTSGAYNNEQFF. Looking up the rest from reference TRBV5-6 and TRBJ2-1 gives the full variable domain: DAGVTQSPTHLIKTRGQQVTLRCSPKSGHDTVSWYQQALGQGPQFIFQYYEEEERQRGNFPDRFSGHQFPNYSSELNVNALLLGDSALYLCASSLDGTSGAYNNEQFFGPGTRLTVL.

This clone was observed a single time. The chain recombines TRBV20-1 with TRBJ1-2; D is unresolved. The CDR3 has 11 residues. CDR1 and CDR2 (germline): DFQATT, SNEGSKA (reference sequence). Trimming cost V 5 bases and J 8 bases, with 12 bases left between them. The CDR3 nucleotides are TGCAGTGCTGCCCTTGACTCGGGCTACACCTTC. Translating gives CSAALDSGYTF.

The chain uses TRBV2 and TRBJ1-4, with a weak D call TRBD1 (5 bases). V lost 11 bases and J 5 bases, leaving 15 bases between the germline ends. The CDR3 spans 13 residues. The germline V gene has CDR1 SNHLY and CDR2 FYNNEI. Here the CDR3 DNA reads TGTGCCGCTTGGGAGGGGTCGAATGAAAAACTGTTTTTT. Residues: CAAWEGSNEKLFF.

In its sample, this clone was seen once. V usage is TRBV7-9 and J usage is TRBJ1-4, with TRBD1 matching over 9 bases. Germline values: CDR1 SEHNR, CDR2 FQNEAQ (reference sequence). The length of the CDR3 is 13 residues. V shed 5 bases, J shed 10 bases, and the junction held 5 bases outside the gene matches. CDR3 nucleotides: TGTGCCAGCAGCCAGGGACAGGGAGGAAAACTGTTTTTT. Its protein is CASSQGQGGKLFF.

The chain has TRBV10-3 and TRBJ1-2; a possible D gene is TRBD1 (6 bases). The CDR3 spans 12 residues. The V end lost 6 bases, the J end lost 6 bases, and 11 bases lay between the germline ends. CDR1 and CDR2 from the germline V gene are ENHRY and SYGVKD. Here the CDR3 DNA reads TGTGCCATCAGGAAACAGGGCCATGGCTACACCTTC. Its protein product is CAIRKQGHGYTF.

The rearrangement uses TRBV6-5 and TRBJ1-1; D not resolved. In germline, CDR1 is MNHEY, CDR2 SVGAGI. This CDR3 has 12 residues. V dropped 6 bases and J dropped 4 bases, with 9 bases sitting between them. CDR3 bases: TGTGCCAGCAGCGTCCGCGTCACTGAAGCTTTCTTT. As protein: CASSVRVTEAFF.

The chain is built from TRBV9 and TRBJ1-1; D is ambiguous. CDR1 and CDR2 from the germline V gene are SGDLS and YYNGEE. The V and J ends lost 3 bases and 1 base respectively, with 10 bases between them. The CDR3 sequence is 14 residues long. This CDR3 reads CASSADGENTEAFF. CDR3 nucleotides: TGTGCCAGCAGCGCGGACGGGGAGAACACTGAAGCTTTCTTT.

This clone was seen only once. The rearrangement links TRBV5-1 to TRBJ2-7, with TRBD1 matching over 8 bases. The V segment lost 0 bases and the J segment 4 bases; nucleotides outside the gene matches: 9. The CDR3 runs to 16 residues. Germline lookup yields CDR1 SGHRS and CDR2 YFSETQ. The DNA of the CDR3 is TGCGCCAGCAGCTTGGCAACAGACAGGGGTCCGTACGAGCAGTACTTC. Residues: CASSLATDRGPYEQYF. Drawing the rest from reference TRBV5-1 and TRBJ2-7, the complete variable domain is KAGVTQTPRYLIKTRGQQVTLSCSPISGHRSVSWYQQTPGQGLQFLFEYFSETQRNKGNFPGRFSGRQFSNSRSEMNVSTLELGDSALYLCASSLATDRGPYEQYFGPGTRLTVT.

This chain links TRBV5-4 with TRBJ1-2; D unclear. The CDR3 consists of 15 residues. Germline values: CDR1 SGHNT, CDR2 YYREEE (reference sequence). Trimming removed 4 bases from V and 8 bases from J, with 21 bases in between. The DNA of the CDR3 is TGTGCCAGCAGCCTCCCCCCCGGGGTTCGAGAAGGCTACACCTTC. It encodes CASSLPPGVREGYTF.

The chain carries TRBV11-2 and TRBJ2-3; TRBD2 agrees at 10 bases. Looked up from germline, CDR1 is SGHAT and CDR2 is FQNNGV. V trimming: 2 bases; J trimming: 2 bases; junction bases outside the gene matches: 4. The CDR3 length is 16 residues. The CDR3 coding sequence is TGTGCCAGCAGCTTACTAGCGGGGGTTTCCACAGATACGCAGTATTTT. As protein: CASSLLAGVSTDTQYF.